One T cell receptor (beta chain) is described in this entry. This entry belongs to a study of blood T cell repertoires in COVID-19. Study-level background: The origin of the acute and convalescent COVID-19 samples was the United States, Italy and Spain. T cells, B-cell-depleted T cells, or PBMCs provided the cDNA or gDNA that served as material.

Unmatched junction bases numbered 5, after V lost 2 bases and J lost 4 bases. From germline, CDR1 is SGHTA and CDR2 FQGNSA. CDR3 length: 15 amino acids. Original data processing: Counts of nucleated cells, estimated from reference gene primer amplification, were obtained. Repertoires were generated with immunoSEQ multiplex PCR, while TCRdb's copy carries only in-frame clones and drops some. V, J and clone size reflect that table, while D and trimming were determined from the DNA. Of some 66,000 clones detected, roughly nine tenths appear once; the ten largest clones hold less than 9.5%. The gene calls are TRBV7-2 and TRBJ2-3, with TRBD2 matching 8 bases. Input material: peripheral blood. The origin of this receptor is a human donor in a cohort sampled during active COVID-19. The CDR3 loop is CASSLTGRGADTQYF. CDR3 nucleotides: TGTGCCAGCAGCTTAACCGGGAGGGGAGCAGATACGCAGTATTTT.